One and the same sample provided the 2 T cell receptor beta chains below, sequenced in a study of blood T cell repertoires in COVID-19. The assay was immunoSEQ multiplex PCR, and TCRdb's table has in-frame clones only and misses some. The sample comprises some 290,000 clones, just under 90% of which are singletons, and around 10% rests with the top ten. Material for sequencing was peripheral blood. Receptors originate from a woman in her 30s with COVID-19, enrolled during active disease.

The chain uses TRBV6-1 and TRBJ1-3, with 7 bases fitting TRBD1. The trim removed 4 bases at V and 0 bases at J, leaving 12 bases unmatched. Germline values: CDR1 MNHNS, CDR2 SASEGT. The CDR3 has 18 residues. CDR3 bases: TGTGCCAGCAGTGCAAACCGGGGACAGCTAATCTCTGGAAACACCATATATTTT. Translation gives CASSANRGQLISGNTIYF.

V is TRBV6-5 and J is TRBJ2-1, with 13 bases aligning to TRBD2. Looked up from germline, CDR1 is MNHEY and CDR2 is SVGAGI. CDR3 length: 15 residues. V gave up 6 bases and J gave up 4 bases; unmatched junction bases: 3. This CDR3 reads CASSQLAGGYNEQFF. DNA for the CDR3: TGTGCCAGCAGCCAACTAGCGGGGGGGTACAATGAGCAGTTCTTC.